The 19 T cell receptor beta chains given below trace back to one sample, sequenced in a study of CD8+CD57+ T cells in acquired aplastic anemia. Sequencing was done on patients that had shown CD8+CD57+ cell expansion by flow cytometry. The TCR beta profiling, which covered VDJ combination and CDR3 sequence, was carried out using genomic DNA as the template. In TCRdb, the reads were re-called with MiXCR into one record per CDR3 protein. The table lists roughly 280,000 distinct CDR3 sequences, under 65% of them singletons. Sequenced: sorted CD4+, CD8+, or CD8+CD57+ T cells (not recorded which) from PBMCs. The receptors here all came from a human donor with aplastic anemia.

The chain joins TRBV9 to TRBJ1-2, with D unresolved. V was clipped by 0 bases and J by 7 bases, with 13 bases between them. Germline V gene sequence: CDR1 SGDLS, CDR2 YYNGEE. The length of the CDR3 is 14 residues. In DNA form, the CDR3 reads TGTGCCAGCAGCGTAGGTCTCCCGATGGGTGGCTACACCTTC. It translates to CASSVGLPMGGYTF.

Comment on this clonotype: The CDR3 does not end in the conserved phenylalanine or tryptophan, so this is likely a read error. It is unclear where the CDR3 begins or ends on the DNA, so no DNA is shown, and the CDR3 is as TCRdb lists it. Here the CDR3 reads CASSLTRDTQ. The V call is TRBV7-3, the J call TRBJ2-5; the DNA was not compared with TRBD1, the D call given in the table. The germline V gene has CDR1 SGHTA and CDR2 FQGTGA. The CDR3 numbers 10 amino acids, ends counted.

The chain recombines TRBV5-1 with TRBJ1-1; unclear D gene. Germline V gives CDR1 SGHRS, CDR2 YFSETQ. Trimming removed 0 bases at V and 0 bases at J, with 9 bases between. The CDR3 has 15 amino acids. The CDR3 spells CASSLARLMNTEAFF. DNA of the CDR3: TGCGCCAGCAGCTTGGCCAGGCTAATGAACACTGAAGCTTTCTTT.

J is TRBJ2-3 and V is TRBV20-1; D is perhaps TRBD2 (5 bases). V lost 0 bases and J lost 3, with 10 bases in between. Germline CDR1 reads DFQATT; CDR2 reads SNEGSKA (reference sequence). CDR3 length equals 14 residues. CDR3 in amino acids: CSARDRGRTDTQYF. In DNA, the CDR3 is TGCAGTGCTAGAGATCGGGGTAGAACAGATACGCAGTATTTT.

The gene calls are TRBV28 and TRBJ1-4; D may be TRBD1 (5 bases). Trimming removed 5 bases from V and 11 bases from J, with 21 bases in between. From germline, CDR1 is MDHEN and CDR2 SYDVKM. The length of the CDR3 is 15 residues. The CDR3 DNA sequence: TGTGCCAGCAGTCCGGGCGGGCAGGGCGAGGATAAACTGTTTTTT. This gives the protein CASSPGGQGEDKLFF.

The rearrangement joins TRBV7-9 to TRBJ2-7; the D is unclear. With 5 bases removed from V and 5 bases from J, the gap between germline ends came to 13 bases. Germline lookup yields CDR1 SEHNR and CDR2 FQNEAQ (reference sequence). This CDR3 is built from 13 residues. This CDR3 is CASSPPLGDEQYF. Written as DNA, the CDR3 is TGTGCCAGCAGCCCGCCCCTGGGCGACGAGCAGTACTTC.

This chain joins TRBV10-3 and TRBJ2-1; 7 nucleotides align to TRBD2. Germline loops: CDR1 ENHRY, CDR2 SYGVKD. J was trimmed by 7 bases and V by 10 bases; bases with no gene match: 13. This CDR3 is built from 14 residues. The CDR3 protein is CASIEAGSANEQFF. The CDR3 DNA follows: TGTGCCAGCATTGAAGCGGGATCGGCGAATGAGCAGTTCTTC.

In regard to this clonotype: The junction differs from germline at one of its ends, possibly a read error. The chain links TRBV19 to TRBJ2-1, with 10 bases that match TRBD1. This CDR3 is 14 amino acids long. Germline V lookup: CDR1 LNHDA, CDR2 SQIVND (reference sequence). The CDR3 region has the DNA TGCGCCACCAAGACAGGGGGCGCTTCCAATGAGCAGTTCTTC. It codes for CATKTGGASNEQFF.

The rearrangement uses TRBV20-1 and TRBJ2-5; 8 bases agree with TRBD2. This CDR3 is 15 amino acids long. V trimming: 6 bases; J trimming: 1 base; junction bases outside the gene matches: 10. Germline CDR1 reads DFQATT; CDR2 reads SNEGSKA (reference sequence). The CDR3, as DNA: TGCAGTGCCCCCTGGGCGGGGGGAATCCAAGAGACCCAGTACTTC. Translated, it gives CSAPWAGGIQETQYF.

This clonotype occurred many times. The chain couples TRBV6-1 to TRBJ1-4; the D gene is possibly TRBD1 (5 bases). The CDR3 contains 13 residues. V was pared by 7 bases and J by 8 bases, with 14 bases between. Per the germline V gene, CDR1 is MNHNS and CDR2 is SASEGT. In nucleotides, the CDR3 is TGTGCCAGCATCATGGTGGGGGAGGAAAAACTGTTTTTT. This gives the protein CASIMVGEEKLFF.

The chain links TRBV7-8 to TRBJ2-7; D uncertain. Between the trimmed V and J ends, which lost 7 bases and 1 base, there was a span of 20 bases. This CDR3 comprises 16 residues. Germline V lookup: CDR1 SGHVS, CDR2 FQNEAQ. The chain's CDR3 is CASTSLALPPSYEQYF. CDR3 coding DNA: TGTGCCAGCACTTCACTTGCGCTCCCTCCTTCCTACGAGCAGTACTTC.

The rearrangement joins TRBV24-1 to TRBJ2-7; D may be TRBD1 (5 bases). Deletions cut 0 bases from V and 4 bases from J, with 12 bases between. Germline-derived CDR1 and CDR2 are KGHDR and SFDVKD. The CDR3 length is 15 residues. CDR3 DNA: TGTGCCACCAGTGATTTGGGGCAGGGAACGTACGAGCAGTACTTC. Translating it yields CATSDLGQGTYEQYF.

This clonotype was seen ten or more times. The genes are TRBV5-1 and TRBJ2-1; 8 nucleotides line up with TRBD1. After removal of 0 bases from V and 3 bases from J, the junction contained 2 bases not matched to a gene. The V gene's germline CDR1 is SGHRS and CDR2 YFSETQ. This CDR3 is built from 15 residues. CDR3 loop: CASSLDGQGYNEQFF. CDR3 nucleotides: TGCGCCAGCAGCTTGGACGGACAGGGCTACAATGAGCAGTTCTTC.

The CDR3 sequence is CASSTLRDYTDTQFF. The CDR3 nucleotides read TGCGCCAGCAGCACACTTAGGGACTACACAGATACGCAGTTCTTC. The chain has TRBV5-1 and TRBJ2-1, with 7 bases lining up with TRBD2. CDR1 and CDR2 from the germline V gene are SGHRS and YFSETQ. This CDR3 is 15 amino acids long. V shed 4 bases, J shed 12 bases, and the junction held 16 bases outside the gene matches.

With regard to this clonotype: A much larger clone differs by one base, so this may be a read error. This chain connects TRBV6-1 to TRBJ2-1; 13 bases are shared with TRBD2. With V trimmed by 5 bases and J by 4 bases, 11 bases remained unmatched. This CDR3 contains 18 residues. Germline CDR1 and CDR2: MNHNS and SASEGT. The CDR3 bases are TGTGCCAGCAGTAAACTACACCAGACTAGCGGGAGGTACAATGAGCAGTTCTTC. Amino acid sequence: CASSKLHQTSGRYNEQFF.

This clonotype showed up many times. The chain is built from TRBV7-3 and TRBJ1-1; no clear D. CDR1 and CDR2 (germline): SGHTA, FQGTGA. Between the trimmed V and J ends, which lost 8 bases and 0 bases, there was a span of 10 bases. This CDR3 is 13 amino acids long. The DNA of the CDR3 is TGTGCCAGCGGTGTCAGGATGAACACTGAAGCTTTCTTT. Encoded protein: CASGVRMNTEAFF.

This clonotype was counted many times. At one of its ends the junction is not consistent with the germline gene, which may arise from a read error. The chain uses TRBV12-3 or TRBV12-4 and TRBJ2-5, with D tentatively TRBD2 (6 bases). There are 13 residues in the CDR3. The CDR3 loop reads CASARGDQETQYF. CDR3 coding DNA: TGTGCCAGCGCCCGCGGGGACCAGGAGACCCAGTACTTC.

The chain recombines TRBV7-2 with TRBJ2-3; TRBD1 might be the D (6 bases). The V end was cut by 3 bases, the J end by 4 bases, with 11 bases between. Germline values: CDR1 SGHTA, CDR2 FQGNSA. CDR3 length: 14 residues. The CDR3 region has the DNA TGTGCCAGCAGCTTGGATGGGGGCCCAGATACGCAGTATTTT. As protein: CASSLDGGPDTQYF.

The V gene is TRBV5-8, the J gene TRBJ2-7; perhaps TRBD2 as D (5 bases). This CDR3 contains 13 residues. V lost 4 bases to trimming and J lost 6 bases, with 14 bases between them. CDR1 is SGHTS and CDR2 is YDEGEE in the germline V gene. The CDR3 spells CASSKGLLSEQYF. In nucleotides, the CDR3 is TGTGCCAGCAGCAAAGGACTCCTCAGCGAGCAGTACTTC.